This entry lists 15 T cell receptor beta chains sequenced from one sample in a study of shared clonotypes between healthy human individuals. The assay was immunoSEQ multiplex PCR, and TCRdb's table has in-frame clones only and misses some. Of a few million clones listed, more than 90% are singletons. Sequenced material: naive CD4+ T cells sorted from blood. Stated subset: CD45RA+ positively selected. The receptors were gathered from a man aged 18 to 29 in good health.

The rearrangement uses TRBV11-2 and TRBJ2-7, with a weak D call TRBD2 (6 bases). Germline values: CDR1 SGHAT, CDR2 FQNNGV. The germline V and J ends were trimmed by 1 base and 5 bases, with 9 bases remaining between them. The CDR3 runs to 13 residues. CDR3 amino acids: CASSLGGANEQYF. CDR3 in DNA: TGTGCCAGCAGCTTAGGCGGGGCGAACGAGCAGTACTTC. Complete variable domain (other parts from reference TRBV11-2 and TRBJ2-7): EAGVAQSPRYKIIEKRQSVAFWCNPISGHATLYWYQQILGQGPKLLIQFQNNGVVDDSQLPKDRFSAERLKGVDSTLKIQPAKLEDSAVYLCASSLGGANEQYFGPGTRLTVT.

The chain couples TRBV30 to TRBJ2-2; 7 bases align to TRBD1. The CDR3 is made up of 16 amino acids. Trimming removed 3 bases from V and 5 bases from J; junction bases left unmatched: 12. In germline, CDR1 is GTSNPN, CDR2 SVGIG (reference sequence). CDR3 protein: CAWSLGQGVGTGELFF. As DNA, the CDR3 is TGTGCCTGGAGCCTTGGGCAGGGGGTTGGAACCGGGGAGCTGTTTTTT.

The chain uses TRBV5-1 and TRBJ1-4; D unclear. CDR3 length: 14 amino acids. In germline, CDR1 is SGHRS, CDR2 YFSETQ. Trimming cost V 3 bases and J 0 bases, with 6 bases left between them. The CDR3 is CASSSPATNEKLFF. CDR3 nucleotide sequence: TGCGCCAGCAGCTCTCCAGCAACTAATGAAAAACTGTTTTTT.

V usage is TRBV28 and J usage is TRBJ1-1, with D unclear. CDR3 size: 16 residues. Germline V gene lookup returns CDR1 MDHEN and CDR2 SYDVKM. Trimming cost V 7 bases and J 4 bases, with 22 bases left between them. The CDR3 protein is CASMEWSGTASTEAFF. The CDR3 nucleotides are TGTGCCAGCATGGAGTGGTCGGGCACGGCGAGCACTGAAGCTTTCTTT.

The chain has TRBV27 and TRBJ1-1; D perhaps matches TRBD1 (5 bases). Germline V CDR1 and CDR2: MNHEY, SMNVEV (reference sequence). The V gene lost 6 bases and the J gene lost 2 bases, with 10 bases spanning the gap. This CDR3 spans 13 amino acids. The CDR3 nucleotides read TGTGCCAGCAGAGGGGTAGGAAACACTGAAGCTTTCTTT. Its protein is CASRGVGNTEAFF.

The chain employs TRBV19 and TRBJ2-7, with D possibly matching TRBD1 (6 bases). CDR3 length: 14 residues. The germline V gene has CDR1 LNHDA and CDR2 SQIVND (reference sequence). The V gene lost 6 bases and the J gene lost 0 bases, with 12 bases spanning the gap. CDR3 amino acids: CASRTRGSSYEQYF. The CDR3 DNA is TGTGCCAGTAGGACCAGGGGAAGCTCCTACGAGCAGTACTTC.

The rearrangement uses TRBV12-5 and TRBJ1-3; D gene uncertain. V dropped 4 bases and J dropped 0 bases, with 10 bases sitting between them. The germline V gene has CDR1 LGHNT and CDR2 FRNRAP. This CDR3 region has 15 residues. The CDR3 loop is CASGSMSYSGNTIYF. DNA for the CDR3: TGTGCTAGTGGTTCAATGTCCTACTCTGGAAACACCATATATTTT.

The chain recombines TRBV25-1 with TRBJ2-5, with D perhaps TRBD1 (6 bases). CDR3 size: 14 residues. Germline-derived CDR1 and CDR2 are MGHDK and SYGVNS. V was pared by 5 bases and J by 1 base, with 11 bases between. The CDR3 is CASSTPGVQETQYF. CDR3 DNA sequence: TGTGCCAGCAGTACACCAGGGGTCCAAGAGACCCAGTACTTC.

The chain combines TRBV7-2 with TRBJ1-1; D not certain. This CDR3 contains 14 residues. The V end lost 5 bases, the J end lost 2 bases, and 12 bases lay between the germline ends. Germline V CDR1 and CDR2: SGHTA, FQGNSA. The CDR3: CASSPPERNTEAFF. CDR3 DNA sequence: TGTGCCAGCAGCCCCCCGGAGAGAAACACTGAAGCTTTCTTT.

The V call is TRBV7-8, the J call TRBJ1-1; 8 bases align to TRBD1. Germline V gene lookup returns CDR1 SGHVS and CDR2 FQNEAQ. V trimming: 4 bases; J trimming: 4 bases; junction bases outside the gene matches: 5. This CDR3 has 14 residues. CDR3 region: CASSSGQGFTEAFF. The CDR3 DNA reads TGTGCCAGCAGCTCAGGACAGGGCTTCACTGAAGCTTTCTTT.

This chain links TRBV4-1 with TRBJ2-7; 7 positions agree with TRBD2. Germline trimming cut 4 bases from V and 3 bases from J; bases unmatched to any gene: 21. Germline V lookup: CDR1 MGHRA, CDR2 YSYEKL. The CDR3 totals 19 residues. The CDR3 protein is CASSLGPPRGEGWIYEQYF. The CDR3 nucleotides read TGCGCCAGCAGCCTTGGGCCTCCTAGAGGGGAGGGGTGGATCTACGAGCAGTACTTC.

The gene calls are TRBV27 and TRBJ1-5, with 11 bases aligning to TRBD1. With 5 bases clipped from V and 11 bases from J, the junction kept 14 bases outside the gene matches. Germline-derived CDR1 and CDR2 are MNHEY and SMNVEV (reference sequence). The length of the CDR3 is 16 residues. CDR3 nucleotide sequence: TGTGCCAGCAGTCCAATGGACAGGGGGCGCGGAAGCGCCCAGCATTTT. Translating it yields CASSPMDRGRGSAQHF.

The sample holds one count of this clone. V and J are TRBV6-5 and TRBJ2-7; TRBD2 matches at 7 bases. V lost 1 base, J lost 6 bases, and 9 bases stayed unmatched. The CDR3 runs to 15 residues. Germline values: CDR1 MNHEY, CDR2 SVGAGI. The CDR3 region is CASSYFGEGSAEQYF. Written as DNA, the CDR3 is TGTGCCAGCAGTTACTTCGGGGAGGGTTCGGCCGAGCAGTACTTC.

The V gene is TRBV27, the J gene TRBJ2-7; 8 bases fit TRBD1. Germline CDR1 is MNHEY and CDR2 is SMNVEV (reference sequence). V trimming: 5 bases; J trimming: 3 bases; junction bases outside the gene matches: 9. CDR3 length: 15 residues. The CDR3 is CASSTRTGTIYEQYF. CDR3 sequence (DNA): TGTGCCAGCAGTACCAGGACAGGGACGATCTACGAGCAGTACTTC.

V is TRBV29-1 and J is TRBJ2-7; 8 bases map to TRBD2. The J segment lost 2 bases and the V segment lost 4 bases, leaving 4 bases of the junction unmatched. This CDR3 region has 13 residues. The germline V gene encodes CDR1 SQVTM and CDR2 ANQGSEA. CDR3 protein: CSVVSGGTYEQYF. The CDR3 DNA follows: TGCAGCGTTGTCAGCGGGGGAACCTACGAGCAGTACTTC.